These 9 T cell receptor beta chains were all obtained from the same sample, sequenced in a study of spatial heterogeneity in lung cancer. The time point was: sample taken at primary tumor resection. Unsorted whole RNA samples from tumor, nontumor lung or frozen PBMC were sequenced. TCRdb processed the 5' RACE reads anew with MiXCR; each CDR3 protein has one entry. This table has about 23,000 distinct CDR3 sequences, about 3% appearing once. The sequencing here drew on PBMCs, taken at surgery. These receptors all come from a female donor with early-stage non-small cell lung cancer.

This clonotype was seen ten or more times. The genes are TRBV7-8 and TRBJ2-7, with 9 bases aligning to TRBD1. V trimming: 10 bases; J trimming: 4 bases; junction bases outside the gene matches: 8. The CDR3 totals 13 residues. The germline V gene has CDR1 SGHVS and CDR2 FQNEAQ. The CDR3 is CAIPPGQGYEQYF. In DNA, the CDR3 is TGTGCCATCCCACCGGGACAGGGTTACGAGCAGTACTTC.

This clonotype has ten or more counts. The chain joins TRBV5-1 to TRBJ2-3; possibly TRBD2 for D (5 bases). Trimming took off 4 bases at V and 1 base at J, with 13 bases between the two ends. The CDR3 loop spans 15 amino acids. From germline, CDR1 is SGHRS and CDR2 YFSETQ. The DNA of the CDR3 is TGCGCCAGCAGCCCCCGTCTAGCCCGCACAGATACGCAGTATTTT. Translation: CASSPRLARTDTQYF.

This clonotype was detected ten times or more. This chain connects TRBV5-1 to TRBJ2-1; TRBD2 matches 9 bases. The junction had 11 bases not matched to a gene; V was cut back by 4 bases and J by 9 bases. The CDR3 extends over 15 amino acids. Germline V CDR1 and CDR2: SGHRS, YFSETQ. The CDR3 nucleotides read TGCGCCAGCAGCCCGGGAGCGGGAGGTGTGGGTGAGCAGTTCTTC. Its protein is CASSPGAGGVGEQFF. The complete variable domain, with remaining parts taken from reference TRBV5-1 and TRBJ2-1, reads KAGVTQTPRYLIKTRGQQVTLSCSPISGHRSVSWYQQTPGQGLQFLFEYFSETQRNKGNFPGRFSGRQFSNSRSEMNVSTLELGDSALYLCASSPGAGGVGEQFFGPGTRLTVL.

This clonotype was observed a handful of times. The chain carries TRBV27 and TRBJ2-7, with TRBD1 identical over 10 bases. The CDR3 is 15 residues long. J lost 6 bases, V lost 3 bases, and 8 bases had no gene match. Germline V gene data show CDR1 as MNHEY and CDR2 as SMNVEV (reference sequence). The CDR3 region has the DNA TGTGCCAGCAGTTTTTCCCGGACAGGGGGGGGCGAGCAGTACTTC. This sequence encodes CASSFSRTGGGEQYF.

At least ten counts were recorded for this clonotype. The genes are TRBV11-1 and TRBJ2-5, with 8 bases matching TRBD2. V trimming: 3 bases; J trimming: 1 base; junction bases outside the gene matches: 4. The CDR3 spans 15 residues. Germline V gene data show CDR1 as SGHAT and CDR2 as FQDESV (reference sequence). CDR3 protein: CASSFFSGTQETQYF. The CDR3 coding sequence is TGTGCCAGCAGCTTCTTTAGCGGGACCCAAGAGACCCAGTACTTC.

The J gene is TRBJ1-1, the V gene TRBV6-1; no definite D call. Germline-derived CDR1 and CDR2 are MNHNS and SASEGT. This CDR3 is 12 amino acids long. V was cut by 10 bases and J by 1 base, with 10 bases left in between. CDR3 sequence: CAILTRNTEAFF. The CDR3 DNA sequence: TGTGCCATTTTGACGCGGAACACTGAAGCTTTCTTT.

This clonotype was seen at least ten times. The rearrangement uses TRBV7-6 and TRBJ2-5, with 7 bases identical to TRBD1. The length of the CDR3 is 16 residues. V gave up 5 bases and J gave up 4 bases; unmatched junction bases: 13. The germline CDR1 and CDR2 sequences are SGHVS and FNYEAQ. CDR3 DNA: TGTGCCAGCAGCCTCTGGCCGAGGGGGCGAGCAGAGACCCAGTACTTC. Its protein product is CASSLWPRGRAETQYF. Together with reference TRBV7-6 and TRBJ2-5, the CDR3 gives the full variable domain: GAGVSQSPRYKVTKRGQDVALRCDPISGHVSLYWYRQALGQGPEFLTYFNYEAQQDKSGLPNDRFSAERPEGSISTLTIQRTEQRDSAMYRCASSLWPRGRAETQYFGPGTRLLVL.

This clonotype is labeled medium-sized. The chain recombines TRBV3-1 with TRBJ2-2; 9 bases are shared with TRBD1. Unmatched junction bases numbered 5, after V lost 5 bases and J lost 4 bases. The CDR3 is made up of 15 amino acids. CDR1 and CDR2 (germline): LGHDT, YNNKEL (reference sequence). The CDR3 sequence is CASSSGQGSTGELFF. The CDR3 DNA reads as TGTGCCAGCAGCTCGGGACAGGGAAGCACCGGGGAGCTGTTTTTT. Using reference TRBV3-1 and TRBJ2-2 for the parts outside the CDR3, the full variable domain is DTAVSQTPKYLVTQMGNDKSIKCEQNLGHDTMYWYKQDSKKFLKIMFSYNNKELIINETVPNRFSPKSPDKAHLNLHINSLELGDSAVYFCASSSGQGSTGELFFGEGSRLTVL.

This clonotype was recorded many times. The V call is TRBV5-1, the J call TRBJ2-7; 7 bases are a match to TRBD1. The CDR3 covers 16 residues. Losses at the gene ends were 7 bases for V and 0 bases for J; bases not matched to a gene: 13. Germline assignment: CDR1 SGHRS and CDR2 YFSETQ. The CDR3 loop is CASGDPGQLSSYEQYF. In DNA, the CDR3 is TGCGCCAGCGGGGACCCGGGACAGTTGAGCTCCTACGAGCAGTACTTC. The variable domain in full, completed from reference TRBV5-1 and TRBJ2-7, reads KAGVTQTPRYLIKTRGQQVTLSCSPISGHRSVSWYQQTPGQGLQFLFEYFSETQRNKGNFPGRFSGRQFSNSRSEMNVSTLELGDSALYLCASGDPGQLSSYEQYFGPGTRLTVT.